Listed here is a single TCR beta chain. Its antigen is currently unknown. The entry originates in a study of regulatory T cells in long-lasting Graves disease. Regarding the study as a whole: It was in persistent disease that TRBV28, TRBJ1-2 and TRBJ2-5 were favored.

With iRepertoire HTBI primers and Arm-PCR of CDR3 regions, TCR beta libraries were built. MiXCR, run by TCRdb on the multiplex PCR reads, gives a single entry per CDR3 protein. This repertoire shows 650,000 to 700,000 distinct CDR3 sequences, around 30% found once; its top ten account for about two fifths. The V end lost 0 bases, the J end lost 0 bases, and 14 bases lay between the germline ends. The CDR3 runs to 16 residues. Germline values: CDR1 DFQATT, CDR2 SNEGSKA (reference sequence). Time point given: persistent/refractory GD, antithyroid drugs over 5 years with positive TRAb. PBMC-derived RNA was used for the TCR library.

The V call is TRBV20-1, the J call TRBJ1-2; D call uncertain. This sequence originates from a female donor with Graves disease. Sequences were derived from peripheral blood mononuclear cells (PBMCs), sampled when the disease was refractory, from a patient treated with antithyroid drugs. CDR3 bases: TGCAGTGCTAGAGAGGCCCCCGCAGGAACTAACTATGGCTACACCTTC. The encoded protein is CSAREAPAGTNYGYTF.